This T cell receptor (beta chain) was sequenced in a study of blood T cell repertoires in COVID-19. Whole-study context: Sample material is recorded as cDNA or gDNA derived from T cells, B-cell-depleted T cells, or PBMCs.

About this clone: The same CDR3 also results from other DNA sequences found in this sample.

Original analysis: Amplification of reference gene primers was used by the study to estimate nucleated cell counts. Clones were sequenced by immunoSEQ multiplex PCR, and TCRdb holds only the in-frame ones, with some missing. D and trimming come from the DNA, and the V and J calls and clone size come from that table. The sample carries about 59,000 clones, roughly nine tenths recorded once. V was pared by 0 bases and J by 6 bases, with 0 bases of the junction left unmatched. There are 15 residues in the CDR3. Germline V gives CDR1 SGHTA, CDR2 FQGTGA. The sequencing sample was made of peripheral blood. The sequence was collected from a man older than 75 in a cohort sampled during active COVID-19. The chain carries TRBV7-3 and TRBJ2-1; TRBD2 agrees at 12 bases. CDR3 sequence reads: CASSLTLAGGNEQFF. The CDR3 DNA is TGTGCCAGCAGCTTAACACTAGCGGGGGGCAATGAGCAGTTCTTC.